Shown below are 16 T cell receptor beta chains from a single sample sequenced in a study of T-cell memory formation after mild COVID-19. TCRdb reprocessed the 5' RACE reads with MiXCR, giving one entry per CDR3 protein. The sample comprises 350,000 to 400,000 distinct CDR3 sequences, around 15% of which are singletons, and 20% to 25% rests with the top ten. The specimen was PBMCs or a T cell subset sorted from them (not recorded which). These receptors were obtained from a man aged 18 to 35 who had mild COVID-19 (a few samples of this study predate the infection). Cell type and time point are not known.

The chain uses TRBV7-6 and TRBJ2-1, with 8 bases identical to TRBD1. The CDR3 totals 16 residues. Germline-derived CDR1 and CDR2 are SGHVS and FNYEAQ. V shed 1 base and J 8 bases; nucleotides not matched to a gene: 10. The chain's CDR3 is CASSLEMRQGSDEQFF. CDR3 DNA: TGTGCCAGCAGCTTAGAGATGAGACAGGGGTCGGATGAGCAGTTCTTC.

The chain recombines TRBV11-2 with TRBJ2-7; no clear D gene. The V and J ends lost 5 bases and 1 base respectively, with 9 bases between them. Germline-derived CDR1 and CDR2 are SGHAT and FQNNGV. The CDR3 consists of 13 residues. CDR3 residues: CASSPVQSYEQYF. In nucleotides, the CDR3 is TGTGCCAGCAGCCCCGTGCAGTCCTACGAGCAGTACTTC. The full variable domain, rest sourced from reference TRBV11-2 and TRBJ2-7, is EAGVAQSPRYKIIEKRQSVAFWCNPISGHATLYWYQQILGQGPKLLIQFQNNGVVDDSQLPKDRFSAERLKGVDSTLKIQPAKLEDSAVYLCASSPVQSYEQYFGPGTRLTVT.

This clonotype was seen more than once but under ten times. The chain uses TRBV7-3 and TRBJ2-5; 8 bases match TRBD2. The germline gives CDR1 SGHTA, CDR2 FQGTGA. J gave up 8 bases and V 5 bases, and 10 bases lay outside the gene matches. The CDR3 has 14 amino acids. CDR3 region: CASSKYSGEGTQYF. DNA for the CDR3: TGTGCCAGCAGCAAGTATAGCGGGGAGGGAACCCAGTACTTC.

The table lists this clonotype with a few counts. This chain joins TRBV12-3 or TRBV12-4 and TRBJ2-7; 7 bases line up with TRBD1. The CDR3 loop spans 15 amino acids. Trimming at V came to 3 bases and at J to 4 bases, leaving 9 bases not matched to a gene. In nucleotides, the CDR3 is TGTGCCAGCAGTTTTCCGGAGACAGGGACGTACGAGCAGTACTTC. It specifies CASSFPETGTYEQYF.

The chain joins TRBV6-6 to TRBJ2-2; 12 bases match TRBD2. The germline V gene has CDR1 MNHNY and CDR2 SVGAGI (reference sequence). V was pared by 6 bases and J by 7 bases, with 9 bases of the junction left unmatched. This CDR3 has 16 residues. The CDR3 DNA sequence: TGTGCCAGCAGCCGGACTAGCGGGGACCTTGGCGGGGAGCTGTTTTTT. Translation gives CASSRTSGDLGGELFF.

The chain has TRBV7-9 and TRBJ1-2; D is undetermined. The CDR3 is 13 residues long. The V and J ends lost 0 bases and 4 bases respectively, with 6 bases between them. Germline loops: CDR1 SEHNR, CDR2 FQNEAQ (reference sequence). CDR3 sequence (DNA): TGTGCCAGCAGCTTAGCGGCAGCCTATGGCTACACCTTC. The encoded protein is CASSLAAAYGYTF.

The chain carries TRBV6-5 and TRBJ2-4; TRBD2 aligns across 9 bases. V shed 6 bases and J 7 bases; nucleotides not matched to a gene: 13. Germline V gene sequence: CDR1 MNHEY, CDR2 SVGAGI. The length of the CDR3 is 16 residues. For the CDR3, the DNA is TGTGCCAGCAGGAGATCTAGCGGGGTAGGGGGGAACATTCAGTACTTC. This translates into CASRRSSGVGGNIQYF.

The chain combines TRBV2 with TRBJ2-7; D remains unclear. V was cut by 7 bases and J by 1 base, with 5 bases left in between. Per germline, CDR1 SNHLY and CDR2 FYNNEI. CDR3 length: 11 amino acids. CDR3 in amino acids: CASMASYEQYF. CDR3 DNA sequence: TGTGCCAGCATGGCGTCCTACGAGCAGTACTTC.

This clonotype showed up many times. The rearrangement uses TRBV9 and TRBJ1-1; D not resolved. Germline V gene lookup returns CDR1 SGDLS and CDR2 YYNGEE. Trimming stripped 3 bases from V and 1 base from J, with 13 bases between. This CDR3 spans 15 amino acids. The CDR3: CASSGPQDPNTEAFF. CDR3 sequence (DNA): TGTGCCAGCAGCGGACCGCAGGATCCGAACACTGAAGCTTTCTTT. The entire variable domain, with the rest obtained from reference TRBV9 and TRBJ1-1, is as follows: DSGVTQTPKHLITATGQRVTLRCSPRSGDLSVYWYQQSLDQGLQFLIQYYNGEERAKGNILERFSAQQFPDLHSELNLSSLELGDSALYFCASSGPQDPNTEAFFGQGTRLTVV.

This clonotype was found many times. CDR3 amino acids: CASSQGGGPSDTQYF. The CDR3 coding sequence is TGTGCCAGCAGCCAAGGCGGGGGCCCATCAGATACGCAGTATTTT. The V call is TRBV3-1, the J call TRBJ2-3, with D maybe TRBD2 (7 bases). CDR1 and CDR2 from the germline V gene are LGHDT and YNNKEL (reference sequence). This CDR3 spans 15 amino acids. The V and J ends lost 1 base and 4 bases respectively, with 12 bases between them.

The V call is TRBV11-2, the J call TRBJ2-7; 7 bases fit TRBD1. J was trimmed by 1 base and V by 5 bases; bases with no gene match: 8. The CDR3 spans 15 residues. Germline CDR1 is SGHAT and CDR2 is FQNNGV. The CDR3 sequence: CASSPGTDLSYEQYF. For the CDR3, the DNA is TGTGCCAGCAGCCCAGGGACAGACCTTTCCTACGAGCAGTACTTC.

The CDR3 loop is CASSSRQGLSGANVLTF. CDR3 in DNA: TGTGCCAGCAGCTCCAGACAGGGCCTCTCTGGGGCCAACGTCCTGACTTTC. J is TRBJ2-6 and V is TRBV7-9; TRBD1 aligns across 7 bases. Germline CDR1 reads SEHNR; CDR2 reads FQNEAQ (reference sequence). The length of the CDR3 is 17 residues. V dropped 4 bases and J dropped 0; count of bases not matched to a gene: 6.

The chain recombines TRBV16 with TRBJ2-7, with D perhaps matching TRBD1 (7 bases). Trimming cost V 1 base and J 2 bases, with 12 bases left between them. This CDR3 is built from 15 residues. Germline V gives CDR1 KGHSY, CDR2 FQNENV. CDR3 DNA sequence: TGTGCCAGCAGCCAATTCAGGGGGGTGGCCTACGAGCAGTACGTC. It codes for CASSQFRGVAYEQYV.

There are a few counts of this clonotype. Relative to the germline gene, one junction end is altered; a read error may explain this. CDR3 sequence (DNA): TGTGCTAGCAATACAGGGAGAAGCTATGGCTACACCTTC. This translates into CASNTGRSYGYTF. V usage is TRBV11-2 and J usage is TRBJ1-2; D may be TRBD1 (6 bases). CDR3 size: 13 residues. Germline V gene lookup returns CDR1 SGHAT and CDR2 FQNNGV.

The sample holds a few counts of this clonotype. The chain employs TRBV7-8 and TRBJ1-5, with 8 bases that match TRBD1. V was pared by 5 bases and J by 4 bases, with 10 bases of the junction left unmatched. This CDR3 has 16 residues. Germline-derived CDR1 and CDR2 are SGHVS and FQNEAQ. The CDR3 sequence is CASSPRPQGANQPQHF. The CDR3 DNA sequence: TGTGCCAGCAGCCCACGCCCCCAGGGGGCAAATCAGCCCCAGCATTTT.

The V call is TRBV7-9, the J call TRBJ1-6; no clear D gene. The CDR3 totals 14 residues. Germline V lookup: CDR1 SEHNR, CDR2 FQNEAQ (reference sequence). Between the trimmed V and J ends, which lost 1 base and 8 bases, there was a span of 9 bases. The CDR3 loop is CASSLEGGDSPLHF. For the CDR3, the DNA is TGTGCCAGCAGCTTAGAAGGCGGGGATTCACCCCTCCACTTT.